This T cell receptor beta chain came from a study of neurological immune-mediated disorders. The sample holds many counts of this clonotype. The team produced cDNA through 5'RACE using 10-nucleotide random UMIs. From 15-18 subjects, over 180 million TCR-beta sequences were obtained in each sequencing run. TCRdb ran MiXCR on the 5' RACE reads and lists one entry per CDR3 protein. The repertoire holds 50,000 to 85,000 distinct CDR3 sequences, 5.2% seen once, with roughly 2.8% in the top ten. The V segment lost 0 bases and the J segment 8 bases; nucleotides outside the gene matches: 6. Germline V gene data show CDR1 as KGHDR and CDR2 as SFDVKD. The CDR3 is 15 residues long.

The sample taken for sequencing was PBMCs. This chain joins TRBV24-1 and TRBJ2-1; 7 nucleotides match TRBD2. The sequence was obtained from a woman aged 25 to 45 with multiple sclerosis. The CDR3 nucleotides read TGTGCCACCAGTGATTTGCAAGCGGGAAAGGATGAGCAGTTCTTC. It translates to CATSDLQAGKDEQFF.